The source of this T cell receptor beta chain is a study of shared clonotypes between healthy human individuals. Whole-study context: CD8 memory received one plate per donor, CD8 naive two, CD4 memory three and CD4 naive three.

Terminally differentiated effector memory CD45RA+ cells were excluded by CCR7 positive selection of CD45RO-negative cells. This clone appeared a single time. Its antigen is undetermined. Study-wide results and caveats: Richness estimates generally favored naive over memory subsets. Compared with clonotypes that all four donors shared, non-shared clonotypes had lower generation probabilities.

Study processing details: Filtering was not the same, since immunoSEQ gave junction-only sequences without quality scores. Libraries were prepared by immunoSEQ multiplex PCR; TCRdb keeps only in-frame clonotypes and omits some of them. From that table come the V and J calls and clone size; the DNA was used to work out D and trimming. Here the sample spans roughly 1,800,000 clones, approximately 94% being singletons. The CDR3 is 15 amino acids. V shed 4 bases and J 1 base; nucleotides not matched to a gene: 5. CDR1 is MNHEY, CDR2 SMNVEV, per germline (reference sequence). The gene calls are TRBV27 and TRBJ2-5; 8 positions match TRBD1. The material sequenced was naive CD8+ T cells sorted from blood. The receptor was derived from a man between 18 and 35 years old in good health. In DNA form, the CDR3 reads TGTGCCAGCAGTTACTTGACAGGGGTCCAAGAGACCCAGTACTTC. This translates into CASSYLTGVQETQYF.